This T cell receptor beta chain stems from a study of identical twins. Notes on the study in general: Weaker excess twin sharing was seen among beta out-of-frame sequences. Shared out-of-frame alpha sequences (those common to twins) showed excess low generation probability.

From the 5' RACE reads, TCRdb called clonotypes with MiXCR, one entry per CDR3 protein. The table records 350,000 to 450,000 distinct CDR3 sequences, 15% to 20% of them present only once. The V end was cut by 7 bases, the J end by 1 base, with 16 bases between. CDR1 is MNHNS and CDR2 is SASEGT in the germline V gene. The CDR3 spans 15 residues. Healthy Caucasians were all of the donors. This clonotype appeared many times. What it recognizes is unknown. V usage is TRBV6-1 and J usage is TRBJ1-1; D is possibly TRBD1 (6 bases). Source material: naive T cells sorted from blood. The TCR comes from a man aged 50-60 years in good health. This CDR3 reads CASNRGQTQNTEAFF. CDR3 sequence (DNA): TGTGCCAGCAACCGCGGACAGACTCAGAACACTGAAGCTTTCTTT.